The T cell receptor beta chain described here comes from a study of cytomegalovirus exposure and HLA in healthy donors. PCR used 60 Vbeta primers and 13 Jbeta primers. Generated by immunoSEQ multiplex PCR, the TCRdb table keeps only in-frame clones and is missing some. The profile shows about 100,000 clones, roughly 80% of them singletons. With 0 bases removed from V and 4 bases from J, the gap between germline ends came to 13 bases. The CDR3 covers 16 residues. Germline V CDR1 and CDR2: SGHRS, YFSETQ. This chain connects TRBV5-1 to TRBJ2-2, with D possibly TRBD1 on 6 matching bases. What was sequenced was PBMCs. This TCR was sampled from a female donor in good health and CMV-seropositive. The DNA of the CDR3 is TGCGCCAGCAGCTTGGCAGGGGCGTCCCTCACCGGGGAGCTGTTTTTT. It specifies CASSLAGASLTGELFF.